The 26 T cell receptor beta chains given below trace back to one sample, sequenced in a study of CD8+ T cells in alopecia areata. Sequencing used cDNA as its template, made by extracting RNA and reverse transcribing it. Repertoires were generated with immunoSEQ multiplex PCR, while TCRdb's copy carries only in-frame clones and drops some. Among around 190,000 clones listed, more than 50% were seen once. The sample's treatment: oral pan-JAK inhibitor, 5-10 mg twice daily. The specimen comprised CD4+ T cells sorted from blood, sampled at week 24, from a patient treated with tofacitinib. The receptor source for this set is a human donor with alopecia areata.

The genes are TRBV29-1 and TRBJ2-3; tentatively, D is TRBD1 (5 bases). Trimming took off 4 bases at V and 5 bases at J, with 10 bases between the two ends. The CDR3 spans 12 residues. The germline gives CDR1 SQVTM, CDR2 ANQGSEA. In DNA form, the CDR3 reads TGCAGCGTTGGGCAGGGCGAAGATACGCAGTATTTT. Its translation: CSVGQGEDTQYF.

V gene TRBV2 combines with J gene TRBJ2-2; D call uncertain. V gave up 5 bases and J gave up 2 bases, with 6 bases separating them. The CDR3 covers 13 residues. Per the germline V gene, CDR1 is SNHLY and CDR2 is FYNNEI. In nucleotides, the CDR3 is TGTGCCAGCAGTTCCGAAAACACCGGGGAGCTGTTTTTT. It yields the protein CASSSENTGELFF.

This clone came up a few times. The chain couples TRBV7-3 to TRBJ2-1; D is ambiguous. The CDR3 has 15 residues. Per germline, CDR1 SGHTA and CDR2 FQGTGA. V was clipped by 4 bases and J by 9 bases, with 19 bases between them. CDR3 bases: TGTGCCAGCAGCTCAGGAAACTTAGGCATGGGTGAGCAGTTCTTC. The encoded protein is CASSSGNLGMGEQFF.

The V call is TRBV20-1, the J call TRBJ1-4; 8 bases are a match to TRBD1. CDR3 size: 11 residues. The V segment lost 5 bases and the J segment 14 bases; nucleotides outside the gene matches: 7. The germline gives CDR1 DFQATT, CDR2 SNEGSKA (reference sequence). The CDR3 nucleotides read TGCAGTGCTCTCCAGGGGGCTCTCCTGTTTTTT. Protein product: CSALQGALLFF.

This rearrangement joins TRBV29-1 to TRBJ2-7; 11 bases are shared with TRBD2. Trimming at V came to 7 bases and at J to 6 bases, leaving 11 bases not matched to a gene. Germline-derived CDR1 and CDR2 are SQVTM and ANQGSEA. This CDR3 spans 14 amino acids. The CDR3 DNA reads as TGCAGCGCCCAAAAGACTAGCGGGGTCGTCGAGCAGTACTTC. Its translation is CSAQKTSGVVEQYF.

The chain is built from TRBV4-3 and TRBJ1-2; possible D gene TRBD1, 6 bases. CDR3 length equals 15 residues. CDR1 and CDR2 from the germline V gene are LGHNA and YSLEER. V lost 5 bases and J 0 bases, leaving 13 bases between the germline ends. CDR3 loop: CASSDGHRANYGYTF. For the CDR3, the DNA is TGCGCCAGCAGCGATGGGCACAGGGCTAACTATGGCTACACCTTC.

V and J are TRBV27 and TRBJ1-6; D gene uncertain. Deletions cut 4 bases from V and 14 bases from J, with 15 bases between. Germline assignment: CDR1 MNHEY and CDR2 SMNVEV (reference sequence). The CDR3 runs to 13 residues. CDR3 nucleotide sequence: TGTGCCAGCAGTTCGAACTCTCCGGTGTCCCTCCACTTT. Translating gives CASSSNSPVSLHF.

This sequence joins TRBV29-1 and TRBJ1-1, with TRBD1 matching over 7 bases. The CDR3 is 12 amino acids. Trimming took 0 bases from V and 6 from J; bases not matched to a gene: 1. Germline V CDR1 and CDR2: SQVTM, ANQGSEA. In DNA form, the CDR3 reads TGCAGCGTTGAAGACAGGGGGTCTGAAGCTTTCTTT. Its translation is CSVEDRGSEAFF.

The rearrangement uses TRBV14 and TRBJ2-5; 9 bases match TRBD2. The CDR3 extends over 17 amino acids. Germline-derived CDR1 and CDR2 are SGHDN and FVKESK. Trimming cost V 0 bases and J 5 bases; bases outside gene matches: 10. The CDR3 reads CASSQDLGASGDETQYF. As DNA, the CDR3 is TGTGCCAGCAGCCAAGATCTCGGGGCTAGCGGGGATGAGACCCAGTACTTC.

The CDR3 region is CASSLYSGGTETQYF. In DNA form, the CDR3 reads TGCGCCAGCAGCTTGTACAGCGGGGGGACGGAGACCCAGTACTTC. This chain uses TRBV5-1 with TRBJ2-5; TRBD2 matches 9 bases. J gave up 5 bases and V 1 base, and 6 bases lay outside the gene matches. The CDR3 totals 15 residues. The V gene's germline CDR1 is SGHRS and CDR2 YFSETQ. The whole variable domain, remainder taken from reference TRBV5-1 and TRBJ2-5, is KAGVTQTPRYLIKTRGQQVTLSCSPISGHRSVSWYQQTPGQGLQFLFEYFSETQRNKGNFPGRFSGRQFSNSRSEMNVSTLELGDSALYLCASSLYSGGTETQYFGPGTRLLVL.

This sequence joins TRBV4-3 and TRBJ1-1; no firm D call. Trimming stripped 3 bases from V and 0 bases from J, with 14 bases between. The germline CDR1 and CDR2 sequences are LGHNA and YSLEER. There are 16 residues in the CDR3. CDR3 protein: CASSHPPTSLNTEAFF. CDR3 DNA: TGCGCCAGCAGCCATCCCCCGACTTCCCTGAACACTGAAGCTTTCTTT.

CDR3 nucleotide sequence: TGCAGCGTACAGACAGGGTCAGGCACTGAAGCTTTCTTT. It is translated as CSVQTGSGTEAFF. The V gene is TRBV29-1, the J gene TRBJ1-1, with 7 bases identical to TRBD1. Trimming took 6 bases from V and 4 from J; bases not matched to a gene: 8. CDR1 and CDR2 (germline): SQVTM, ANQGSEA. There are 13 residues in the CDR3.

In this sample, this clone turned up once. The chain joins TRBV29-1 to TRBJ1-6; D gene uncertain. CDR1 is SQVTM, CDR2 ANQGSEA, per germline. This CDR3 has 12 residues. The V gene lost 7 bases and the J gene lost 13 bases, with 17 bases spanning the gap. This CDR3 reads CSALVDPGPLHF. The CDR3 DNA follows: TGCAGCGCCCTAGTAGACCCTGGGCCCCTCCACTTT.

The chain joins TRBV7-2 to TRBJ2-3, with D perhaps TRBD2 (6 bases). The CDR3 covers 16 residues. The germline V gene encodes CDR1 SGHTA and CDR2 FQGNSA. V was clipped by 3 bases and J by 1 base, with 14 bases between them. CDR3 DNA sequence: TGTGCCAGCAGCTTTACCGGGGGTGGGGGCACAGATACGCAGTATTTT. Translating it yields CASSFTGGGGTDTQYF.

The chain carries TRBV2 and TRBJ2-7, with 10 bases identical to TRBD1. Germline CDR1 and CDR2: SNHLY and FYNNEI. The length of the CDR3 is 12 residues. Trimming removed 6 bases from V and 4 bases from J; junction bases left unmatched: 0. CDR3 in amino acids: CASRGQGYEQYF. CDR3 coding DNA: TGTGCCAGCAGGGGACAGGGGTACGAGCAGTACTTC.

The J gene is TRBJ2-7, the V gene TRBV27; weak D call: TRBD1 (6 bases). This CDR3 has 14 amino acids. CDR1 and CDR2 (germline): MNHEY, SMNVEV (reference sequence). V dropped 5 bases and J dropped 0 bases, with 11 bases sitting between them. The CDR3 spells CASSPRQVSYEQYF. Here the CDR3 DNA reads TGTGCCAGCAGTCCAAGACAGGTCTCCTACGAGCAGTACTTC.

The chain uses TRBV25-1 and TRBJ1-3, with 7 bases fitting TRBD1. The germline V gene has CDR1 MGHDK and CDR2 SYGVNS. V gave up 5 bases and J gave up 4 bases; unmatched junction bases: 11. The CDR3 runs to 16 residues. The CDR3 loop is CASSNDEGATGNTIYF. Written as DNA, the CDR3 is TGTGCCAGCAGTAATGATGAGGGGGCTACAGGAAACACCATATATTTT.

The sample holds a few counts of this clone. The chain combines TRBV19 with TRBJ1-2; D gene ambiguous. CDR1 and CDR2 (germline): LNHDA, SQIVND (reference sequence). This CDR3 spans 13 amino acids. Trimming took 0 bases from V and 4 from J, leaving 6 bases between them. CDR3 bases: TGTGCCAGTAGTATAGAGGGAGGCTATGGCTACACCTTC. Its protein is CASSIEGGYGYTF.

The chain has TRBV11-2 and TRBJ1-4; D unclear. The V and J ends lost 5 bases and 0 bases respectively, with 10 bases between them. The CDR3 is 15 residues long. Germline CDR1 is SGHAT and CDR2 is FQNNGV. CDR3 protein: CASSPRPTTNEKLFF. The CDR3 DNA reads TGTGCCAGCAGCCCAAGGCCCACAACTAATGAAAAACTGTTTTTT.

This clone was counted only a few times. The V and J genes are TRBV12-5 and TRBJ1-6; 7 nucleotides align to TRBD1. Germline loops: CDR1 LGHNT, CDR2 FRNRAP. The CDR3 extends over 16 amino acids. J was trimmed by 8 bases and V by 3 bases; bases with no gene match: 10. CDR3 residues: CASGLTVTGTYSPLHF. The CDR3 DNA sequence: TGTGCTAGTGGTTTAACCGTGACAGGGACCTATTCACCCCTCCACTTT.

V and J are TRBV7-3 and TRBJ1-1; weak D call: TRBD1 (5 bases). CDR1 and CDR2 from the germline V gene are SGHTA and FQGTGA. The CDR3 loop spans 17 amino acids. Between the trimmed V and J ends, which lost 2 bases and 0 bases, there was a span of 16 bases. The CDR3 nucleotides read TGTGCCAGCAGCTTATCTAGTGGGACGGGAATGAACACTGAAGCTTTCTTT. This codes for CASSLSSGTGMNTEAFF.

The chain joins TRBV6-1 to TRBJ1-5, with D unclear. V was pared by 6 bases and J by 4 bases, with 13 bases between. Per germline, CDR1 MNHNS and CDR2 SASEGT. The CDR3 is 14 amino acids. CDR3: CASRLGTSNQPQHF. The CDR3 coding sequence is TGTGCCAGCAGATTGGGCACATCTAATCAGCCCCAGCATTTT.

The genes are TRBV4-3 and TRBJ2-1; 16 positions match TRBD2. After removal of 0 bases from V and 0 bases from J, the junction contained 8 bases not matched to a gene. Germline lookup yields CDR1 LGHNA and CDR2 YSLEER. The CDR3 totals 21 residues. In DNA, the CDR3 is TGCGCCAGCAGCCAAGATTCCCTGGGACTAGCGGGGGGGAGCTCCTACAATGAGCAGTTCTTC. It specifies CASSQDSLGLAGGSSYNEQFF.

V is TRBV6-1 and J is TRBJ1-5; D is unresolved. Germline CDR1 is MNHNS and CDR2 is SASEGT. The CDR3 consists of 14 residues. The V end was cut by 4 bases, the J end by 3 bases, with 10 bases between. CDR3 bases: TGTGCCAGCAGTGCGAGGGTGAACAATCAGCCCCAGCATTTT. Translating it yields CASSARVNNQPQHF.

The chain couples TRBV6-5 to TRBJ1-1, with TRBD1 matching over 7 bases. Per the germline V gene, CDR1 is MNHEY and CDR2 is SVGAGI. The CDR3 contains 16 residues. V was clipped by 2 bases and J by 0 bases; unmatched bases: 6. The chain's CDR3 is CASSYGTADMNTEAFF. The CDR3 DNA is TGTGCCAGCAGTTACGGGACAGCTGATATGAACACTGAAGCTTTCTTT.

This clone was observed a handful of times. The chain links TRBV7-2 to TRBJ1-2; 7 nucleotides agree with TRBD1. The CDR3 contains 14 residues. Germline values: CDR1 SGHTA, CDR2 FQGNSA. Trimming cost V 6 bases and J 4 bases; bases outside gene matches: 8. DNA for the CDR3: TGTGCCAGCAGTTCTGGCCGGGACAGCTATGGCTACACCTTC. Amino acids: CASSSGRDSYGYTF.